This note documents a single T cell receptor (beta chain) sequence. This CDR3 is built from 14 residues. Trimming at V came to 4 bases and at J to 5 bases, leaving 6 bases not matched to a gene. The germline V gene has CDR1 SGHNT and CDR2 YYREEE (reference sequence). The data derive from a study of shared clonotypes between healthy human individuals. The healthy adult donors were HIV-negative and reported no recent acute infections or vaccinations. As originally analysed: ImmunoSEQ only sent back junction sequences with no quality scores, so filtering was done differently. Produced via immunoSEQ multiplex PCR; TCRdb's table is partial and in-frame only. Clone size and V and J calls were adopted from that table, with D and trimming inferred from the DNA. The sample lists approximately 460,000 clones, roughly three quarters occurring once.

This chain uses TRBV5-4 with TRBJ2-5; 9 bases align to TRBD2. The TCR comes from a woman aged 40 to 55 in good health. Some clones in this sample may be carry-over from other donors' samples. The sequencing sample was made of PBMCs. The CDR3 region is CASSPGTSRETQYF. DNA for the CDR3: TGTGCCAGCAGCCCTGGGACTAGCAGGGAGACCCAGTACTTC.